Below, one T cell receptor beta chain is given with its context. Its cognate antigen is unknown. The sample comes from a study of STAT3 mutations in large granular lymphocyte leukemia. The assay was immunoSEQ multiplex PCR, and TCRdb's table has in-frame clones only and misses some. The sample includes 40,000 to 50,000 clones, approximately 78% of them seen just once. V was cut by 6 bases and J by 10 bases, with 16 bases left in between. In germline, CDR1 is MNHEY, CDR2 SVGAGI. The CDR3 has 14 residues. Findings and caveats of the study: At least one immunodominant TCR beta clonotype appeared in every T-cell large granular lymphocyte leukemia patient.

This sequence was found in a human donor with T large granular lymphocyte leukemia. Some clones in this sample may be carry-over from other donors' samples. This chain uses TRBV6-5 with TRBJ1-6; tentative D call: TRBD1 (6 bases). Input material: PBMCs. CDR3 sequence: CASSQDSPGSPLHF. For the CDR3, the DNA is TGTGCCAGCAGCCAGGACAGCCCCGGGTCACCCCTCCACTTT.